These 20 T cell receptor beta chains share one sample of origin, sequenced in a study of blood T cell repertoires in COVID-19. The data were produced by immunoSEQ multiplex PCR, yet TCRdb's version contains in-frame clones alone and is incomplete. The data hold about 220,000 clones, with 80% to 85% observed a single time. Sample: peripheral blood. The receptors originated from a woman aged 70 to 79 with COVID-19, enrolled during active disease.

The DNA for the CDR3 is TGTGCTAGTGGTACCGGGGGTAGGGGTGAGGTCCAGTACTTC. Translation gives CASGTGGRGEVQYF. V gene TRBV12-5 combines with J gene TRBJ2-5; possible D gene TRBD2, 6 bases. The CDR3 runs to 14 residues. Trimming cost V 5 bases and J 10 bases, with 20 bases left between them. Germline-derived CDR1 and CDR2 are LGHNT and FRNRAP.

The V gene is TRBV27, the J gene TRBJ1-6; 10 bases are a match to TRBD1. Germline V gene lookup returns CDR1 MNHEY and CDR2 SMNVEV (reference sequence). The CDR3 has 18 residues. Trimming cost V 1 base and J 5 bases; bases outside gene matches: 8. The CDR3 nucleotides are TGTGCCAGCAGTTTATTTAGGACAGGGGGTGTAAATAATTCACCCCTCCACTTT. Translating it yields CASSLFRTGGVNNSPLHF.

The chain is built from TRBV5-1 and TRBJ2-2; 9 bases are a match to TRBD2. Germline V gene sequence: CDR1 SGHRS, CDR2 YFSETQ. Losses at the gene ends were 3 bases for V and 5 bases for J; bases not matched to a gene: 8. The CDR3 consists of 16 residues. The CDR3 DNA reads TGCGCCAGCAGCTCTAGCGGGATAGGTGGAACCGGGGAGCTGTTTTTT. It specifies CASSSSGIGGTGELFF.

A single count supports this clone. The chain combines TRBV2 with TRBJ2-3, with 7 bases fitting TRBD2. The CDR3 loop spans 15 amino acids. Trimming took 7 bases from V and 5 from J; bases not matched to a gene: 12. Germline V gene sequence: CDR1 SNHLY, CDR2 FYNNEI. The CDR3 loop is CASTPRGGERDTQYF. DNA of the CDR3: TGTGCCAGCACCCCAAGGGGAGGGGAAAGAGATACGCAGTATTTT.

This chain joins TRBV6-2 or TRBV6-3 and TRBJ2-7; D is possibly TRBD2 (5 bases). Per the germline V gene, CDR1 is MNHEY and CDR2 is SVGEGT. Between the trimmed V and J ends, which lost 5 bases and 3 bases, there was a span of 26 bases. The length of the CDR3 is 18 residues. CDR3 residues: CASSPLRDIDSKNYEQYF. CDR3 sequence (DNA): TGTGCCAGCAGTCCGTTACGGGATATCGACTCGAAGAACTACGAGCAGTACTTC.

This clone was seen many times. The chain uses TRBV6-1 and TRBJ1-2; possible D gene TRBD1, 6 bases. The CDR3 loop spans 15 amino acids. Deletions cut 2 bases from V and 2 bases from J, with 12 bases between. CDR1 is MNHNS and CDR2 is SASEGT in the germline V gene. The CDR3 here is CASSEYRQGNYGYTF. The CDR3 DNA reads TGTGCCAGCAGTGAATATAGGCAGGGGAACTATGGCTACACCTTC.

In its sample, this clone was seen once. The genes are TRBV28 and TRBJ2-4; 11 nucleotides agree with TRBD2. This CDR3 region has 16 residues. J was trimmed by 0 bases and V by 6 bases; bases with no gene match: 4. The germline V gene encodes CDR1 MDHEN and CDR2 SYDVKM. The CDR3 loop is CASSLGTSGAKNIQYF. The CDR3 DNA reads TGTGCCAGCAGCCTAGGGACTAGCGGAGCCAAAAACATTCAGTACTTC.

This clone was counted between two and nine times. The chain employs TRBV7-2 and TRBJ2-3; maybe TRBD2 (5 bases). This CDR3 region has 15 residues. Germline-derived CDR1 and CDR2 are SGHTA and FQGNSA. V dropped 5 bases and J dropped 0 bases, with 12 bases sitting between them. CDR3 amino acids: CASSPGLTSTDTQYF. CDR3 nucleotide sequence: TGTGCCAGCAGCCCAGGACTTACTAGCACAGATACGCAGTATTTT. The full variable domain, rest sourced from reference TRBV7-2 and TRBJ2-3, is GAGVSQSPSNKVTEKGKDVELRCDPISGHTALYWYRQSLGQGLEFLIYFQGNSAPDKSGLPSDRFSAERTGGSVSTLTIQRTQQEDSAVYLCASSPGLTSTDTQYFGPGTRLTVL.

V and J are TRBV28 and TRBJ2-7, with D possibly matching TRBD2 (5 bases). The V gene's germline CDR1 is MDHEN and CDR2 SYDVKM. This CDR3 has 15 amino acids. The V end was cut by 6 bases, the J end by 2 bases, with 17 bases between. The CDR3 sequence: CASSPPGGRAYEQYF. Here the CDR3 DNA reads TGTGCCAGCAGCCCCCCCGGCGGGCGTGCCTACGAGCAGTACTTC.

This rearrangement joins TRBV15 to TRBJ1-1; D may be TRBD1 (5 bases). The CDR3 covers 12 residues. V was pared by 7 bases and J by 10 bases, with 16 bases between. From germline, CDR1 is LNHNV and CDR2 YYDKDF (reference sequence). This CDR3 is CATTDPGRGAFF. CDR3 coding DNA: TGTGCCACCACAGATCCTGGTAGGGGAGCTTTCTTT. Supplemented by reference TRBV15 and TRBJ1-1, the full variable domain reads DAMVIQNPRYQVTQFGKPVTLSCSQTLNHNVMYWYQQKSSQAPKLLFHYYDKDFNNEADTPDNFQSRRPNTSFCFLDIRSPGLGDTAMYLCATTDPGRGAFFGQGTRLTVV.

There are a few counts of this clone. The chain couples TRBV30 to TRBJ1-1, with D hard to call. Germline assignment: CDR1 GTSNPN and CDR2 SVGIG (reference sequence). V dropped 0 bases and J dropped 3 bases, with 8 bases sitting between them. This CDR3 region has 13 residues. The CDR3 here is CAWSVSDYTEAFF. CDR3 bases: TGTGCCTGGAGTGTATCAGACTACACTGAAGCTTTCTTT.

The chain couples TRBV5-4 to TRBJ1-6; D is possibly TRBD1 (5 bases). The CDR3 covers 16 residues. The germline V and J ends were trimmed by 0 bases and 4 bases, with 11 bases remaining between them. Germline V gene data show CDR1 as SGHNT and CDR2 as YYREEE (reference sequence). The CDR3 region is CASSLGSRGYNSPLHF. As DNA, the CDR3 is TGTGCCAGCAGCTTGGGCAGTAGGGGTTATAATTCACCCCTCCACTTT. Variable domain in full (rest from reference TRBV5-4 and TRBJ1-6): ETGVTQSPTHLIKTRGQQVTLRCSSQSGHNTVSWYQQALGQGPQFIFQYYREEENGRGNFPPRFSGLQFPNYSSELNVNALELDDSALYLCASSLGSRGYNSPLHFGNGTRLTVT.

The V and J genes are TRBV2 and TRBJ1-5; 10 positions match TRBD1. This CDR3 is 15 amino acids long. Per the germline V gene, CDR1 is SNHLY and CDR2 is FYNNEI. Unmatched junction bases numbered 2, after V lost 3 bases and J lost 3 bases. CDR3 sequence: CASSEDRGYNQPQHF. The CDR3 DNA reads TGTGCCAGCAGTGAGGACAGGGGGTACAATCAGCCCCAGCATTTT.

The chain uses TRBV6-5 and TRBJ2-3, with D perhaps matching TRBD2 (6 bases). Germline V gives CDR1 MNHEY, CDR2 SVGAGI. CDR3 size: 16 residues. Trimming shortened V by 2 bases and J by 1 base, and 13 bases separated the two germline ends. The CDR3 nucleotides are TGTGCCAGCAGTTACGAGGGCGCGGGACGCACAGATACGCAGTATTTT. Amino acid sequence: CASSYEGAGRTDTQYF.

The CDR3 DNA follows: TGTGCCAGCAGCCGGACTAGAAGCACAGATACGCAGTATTTT. Protein sequence: CASSRTRSTDTQYF. The V call is TRBV2, the J call TRBJ2-3; 7 bases are a match to TRBD2. J was trimmed by 0 bases and V by 6 bases; bases with no gene match: 3. The CDR3 totals 14 residues. The germline CDR1 and CDR2 sequences are SNHLY and FYNNEI.

The chain uses TRBV3-1 (or the pseudogene TRBV3-2) and TRBJ1-5; TRBD1 matches at 11 bases. Per germline, CDR1 LGHDT and CDR2 YNNKEL (reference sequence). Trimming took 4 bases from V and 6 from J; bases not matched to a gene: 5. The CDR3 length is 15 residues. The CDR3 bases are TGTGCCAGCAGCCCGGGACAGGGGGTTGGTCAGCCCCAGCATTTT. It translates to CASSPGQGVGQPQHF.

This chain joins TRBV6-5 and TRBJ2-5, with a possible D match to TRBD2 (6 bases). Trimming pared 2 bases from V and 5 bases from J, leaving 12 bases between. Germline loops: CDR1 MNHEY, CDR2 SVGAGI. The CDR3 has 14 residues. CDR3 DNA: TGTGCCAGCAGTTACGGAGGGATGGGGGAGACCCAGTACTTC. Protein product: CASSYGGMGETQYF.

This chain uses TRBV6-2 or TRBV6-3 with TRBJ2-1; TRBD2 agrees at 9 bases. The CDR3 extends over 15 amino acids. V lost 6 bases to trimming and J lost 10 bases; unmatched junction nucleotides: 13. Germline-derived CDR1 and CDR2 are MNHEY and SVGEGT. The DNA of the CDR3 is TGTGCCAGCAGCTCCAATGGCGGGAGGGCCCAAGAGCAGTTCTTC. Protein product: CASSSNGGRAQEQFF.

The chain joins TRBV6-5 to TRBJ2-2, with a weak D call TRBD2 (6 bases). Deletions cut 6 bases from V and 9 bases from J, with 20 bases between. CDR3 length: 15 amino acids. CDR1 MNHEY and CDR2 SVGAGI come from the germline V gene. This CDR3 is CASSRDWGGGRELFF. The CDR3, as DNA: TGTGCCAGCAGCCGGGACTGGGGTGGTGGTAGGGAGCTGTTTTTT.

V and J are TRBV7-6 and TRBJ1-2; 8 bases align to TRBD1. The CDR3 length is 16 residues. Germline CDR1 is SGHVS and CDR2 is FNYEAQ. The ends lost 2 bases at V and 4 bases at J; junction bases unmatched: 9. The CDR3 sequence is CASSLYGQGRAYGYTF. In DNA form, the CDR3 reads TGTGCCAGCAGCTTATACGGACAGGGAAGGGCCTATGGCTACACCTTC.